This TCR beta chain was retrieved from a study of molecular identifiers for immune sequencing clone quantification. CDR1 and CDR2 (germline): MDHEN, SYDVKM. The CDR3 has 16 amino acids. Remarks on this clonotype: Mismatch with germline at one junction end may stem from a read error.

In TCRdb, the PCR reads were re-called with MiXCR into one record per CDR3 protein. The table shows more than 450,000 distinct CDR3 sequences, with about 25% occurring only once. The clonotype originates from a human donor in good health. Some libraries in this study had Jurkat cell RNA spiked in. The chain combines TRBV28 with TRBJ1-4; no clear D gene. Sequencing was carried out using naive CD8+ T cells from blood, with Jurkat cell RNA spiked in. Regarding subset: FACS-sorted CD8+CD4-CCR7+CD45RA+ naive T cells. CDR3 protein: CASSLTLGLPFEKPFF. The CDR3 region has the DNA TGTGCCAGCAGTTTAACACTGGGTTTGCCCTTCGAAAAACCGTTTTTT. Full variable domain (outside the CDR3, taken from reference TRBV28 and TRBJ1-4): DVKVTQSSRYLVKRTGEKVFLECVQDMDHENMFWYRQDPGLGLRLIYFSYDVKMKEKGDIPEGYSVSREKKERFSLILESASTNQTSMYLCASSLTLGLPFEKPFFGSGTQLSVL.